Described below is a single T cell receptor beta chain sequence and its context. The antigen is undetermined. This record comes from a study of T cells after posttransplantation cyclophosphamide. Study-wide points: Later blood repertoires were often dominated by clones from the donor CD8+ memory compartment.

Deletions cut 3 bases from V and 4 bases from J, with 6 bases between. This CDR3 comprises 13 residues. The germline CDR1 and CDR2 sequences are SGHNT and YENEEA. Using immunoSEQ multiplex PCR, the repertoire was profiled, and TCRdb retains in-frame clones only, with some absent. The table includes tens of thousands of clones, 93% detected once. This clonotype originated in a woman in her 30s in good health and a related stem cell transplant donor. This chain connects TRBV11-3 to TRBJ2-2; D ambiguous. The sample was PBMCs. The CDR3 coding sequence is TGTGCCAGCAGCTTTTCGCCCACCGGGGAGCTGTTTTTT. Translation gives CASSFSPTGELFF. The whole variable domain, filled in from reference TRBV11-3 and TRBJ2-2, reads EAGVVQSPRYKIIEKKQPVAFWCNPISGHNTLYWYLQNLGQGPELLIRYENEEAVDDSQLPKDRFSAERLKGVDSTLKIQPAELGDSAVYLCASSFSPTGELFFGEGSRLTVL.